Below, 23 T cell receptor beta chains from the same sample are listed, as sequenced in a study of blood T cells in healthy people across ages. The second PCR ran roughly 7 to 12 cycles with a sample-barcoded 5' primer and J-beta primers. TCRdb re-analysed the 5' RACE reads in MiXCR, keeping a single row per CDR3 protein. The sample has about 1,500,000 distinct CDR3 sequences; about 43% are singletons. Source material: blood. The receptor set was obtained from a woman in her late teens or twenties in good health.

The chain uses TRBV2 and TRBJ2-4; the match to TRBD2 covers 8 bases. CDR1 and CDR2 from the germline V gene are SNHLY and FYNNEI. CDR3 length equals 15 residues. V dropped 4 bases and J dropped 1; count of bases not matched to a gene: 3. The CDR3 reads CASSGGGFAKNIQYF. The CDR3 DNA reads as TGTGCCAGCAGTGGCGGGGGGTTTGCCAAAAACATTCAGTACTTC.

The chain is built from TRBV28 and TRBJ1-1; D is unresolved. The CDR3 loop spans 12 amino acids. Germline V gene lookup returns CDR1 MDHEN and CDR2 SYDVKM. V lost 1 base, J lost 11 bases, and 11 bases lay in between. The CDR3 DNA follows: TGTGCCAGCAGTTTATCGGGAGATCGGGCTTTCTTT. Translation gives CASSLSGDRAFF.

This clonotype was found a few times. The rearrangement uses TRBV10-3 and TRBJ1-6; D may be TRBD1 (5 bases). Germline V gene data show CDR1 as ENHRY and CDR2 as SYGVKD. This CDR3 region has 14 residues. Trimming pared 10 bases from V and 7 bases from J, leaving 17 bases between. The CDR3 here is CATRSDTINSPLHF. For the CDR3, the DNA is TGTGCCACCCGATCGGACACCATAAATTCACCCCTCCACTTT.

As concerns this clonotype: A much larger clone is a single base away; this may be a read error. V gene TRBV29-1 combines with J gene TRBJ2-7, with TRBD1 matching over 9 bases. Germline CDR1 and CDR2: SQVTM and ANQGSEA. The CDR3 runs 14 residues. The CDR3 spells CGVEPGQGSYEQYF. The CDR3 region has the DNA TGCGGCGTCGAACCGGGACAGGGCTCCTACGAGCAGTACTTC.

This clonotype was recorded a few times. The V gene is TRBV7-2, the J gene TRBJ2-5; tentatively, D is TRBD2 (7 bases). There are 16 residues in the CDR3. Germline V gene data show CDR1 as SGHTA and CDR2 as FQGNSA. V lost 1 base to trimming and J lost 1 base, with 13 bases between them. The CDR3 sequence: CASSLEGGTSQETQYF. As DNA, the CDR3 is TGTGCCAGCAGCTTAGAGGGGGGGACCTCCCAAGAGACCCAGTACTTC.

This clonotype showed up just once. The chain is built from TRBV27 and TRBJ1-2, with D unclear. There are 14 residues in the CDR3. Germline V gene data show CDR1 as MNHEY and CDR2 as SMNVEV (reference sequence). V gave up 5 bases and J gave up 4 bases, with 14 bases separating them. Here the CDR3 DNA reads TGTGCCAGCAGTACCCAGGCGGTTGGCTATGGCTACACCTTC. Protein product: CASSTQAVGYGYTF.

The chain uses TRBV4-1 and TRBJ2-7, with a tentative D call TRBD2 (6 bases). This CDR3 is built from 17 residues. Deletions cut 2 bases from V and 4 bases from J, with 21 bases between. CDR1 is MGHRA and CDR2 is YSYEKL in the germline V gene. CDR3 DNA sequence: TGCGCCAGCAGCCAAACTCCGGGGGAGTCGGTCCCGTACGAGCAGTACTTC. Translating gives CASSQTPGESVPYEQYF.

This clonotype was detected only a few times. The chain joins TRBV7-9 to TRBJ2-1; 9 bases agree with TRBD2. CDR3 length: 13 residues. Germline V lookup: CDR1 SEHNR, CDR2 FQNEAQ (reference sequence). The V gene end was trimmed by 5 bases and the J gene end by 10 bases; junction bases not matched to a gene: 6. This CDR3 is CASSPPSGGEQFF. CDR3 in DNA: TGTGCCAGCAGCCCACCGAGCGGGGGGGAGCAGTTCTTC.

The DNA for the CDR3 is TGTGCCAGCAGTGAAACAGGGATGAAGGATACGCAGTATTTT. Translating gives CASSETGMKDTQYF. The chain links TRBV2 to TRBJ2-3, with D perhaps matching TRBD1 (6 bases). The length of the CDR3 is 14 residues. The germline V gene encodes CDR1 SNHLY and CDR2 FYNNEI. Trimming took 2 bases from V and 6 from J, leaving 12 bases between them.

There are a few counts of this clonotype. The chain is built from TRBV29-1 and TRBJ1-4, with D maybe TRBD1 (5 bases). The CDR3 consists of 13 residues. The germline V and J ends were trimmed by 7 bases and 4 bases, with 13 bases remaining between them. Germline V gene data show CDR1 as SQVTM and CDR2 as ANQGSEA. CDR3 bases: TGCAGCGCCCGGACAATCAATAATGAAAAACTGTTTTTT. It is translated as CSARTINNEKLFF.

The chain has TRBV12-3 or TRBV12-4 and TRBJ1-2; the match to TRBD1 covers 7 bases. This CDR3 is built from 16 residues. The ends lost 7 bases at V and 3 bases at J; junction bases unmatched: 14. The CDR3 loop reads CASTKGAGGTHYGYTF. CDR3 in DNA: TGTGCCAGCACCAAAGGGGCAGGGGGAACCCACTATGGCTACACCTTC.

The chain recombines TRBV6-5 with TRBJ1-2, with D possibly TRBD1 on 6 matching bases. Trimming pared 2 bases from V and 5 bases from J, leaving 12 bases between. The CDR3 extends over 14 amino acids. In germline, CDR1 is MNHEY, CDR2 SVGAGI. CDR3 coding DNA: TGTGCCAGCAGTTACCGTGGACAGATGTATGGCTACACCTTC. It codes for CASSYRGQMYGYTF.

The V call is TRBV4-2, the J call TRBJ2-1, with 10 bases that match TRBD2. The DNA matches TRBJ2-7 better at its end, which makes the J call doubtful. The CDR3 loop spans 17 amino acids. The germline V gene encodes CDR1 LGHNA and CDR2 YNFKEQ. CDR3 DNA: TGTGCCAGCAGCCAAGATCAACTAGCGGGACGGTACAATGAGCAGTACTTC. Protein product: CASSQDQLAGRYNEQYF.

This clonotype was counted between two and nine times. This chain uses TRBV5-1 with TRBJ2-7; 7 bases are shared with TRBD1. With V trimmed by 0 bases and J by 3 bases, 12 bases remained unmatched. Germline lookup yields CDR1 SGHRS and CDR2 YFSETQ. The CDR3 consists of 17 residues. For the CDR3, the DNA is TGCGCCAGCAGCTTGGACACCACCGGGACAGTAATCTACGAGCAGTACTTC. Translating it yields CASSLDTTGTVIYEQYF.

The rearrangement joins TRBV7-9 to TRBJ2-3; unclear D gene. This CDR3 is built from 14 residues. Looked up from germline, CDR1 is SEHNR and CDR2 is FQNEAQ (reference sequence). V lost 5 bases and J 4 bases, leaving 13 bases between the germline ends. The CDR3 loop reads CASSPPGWSDTQYF. CDR3 bases: TGTGCCAGCAGCCCGCCGGGCTGGTCAGATACGCAGTATTTT.

V gene TRBV10-3 combines with J gene TRBJ2-7, with a tentative D call TRBD2 (6 bases). The assigned J gene may be wrong: the sequence end matches TRBJ2-5 better. Germline V CDR1 and CDR2: ENHRY, SYGVKD. The CDR3 is made up of 15 amino acids. The CDR3 nucleotides read TGTGCCATCAGTGGGGGACGGGGGTGGAAAGAGACCCAGTACTTC. Amino acid sequence: CAISGGRGWKETQYF.

The gene calls are TRBV6-5 and TRBJ1-2; TRBD1 might be the D (6 bases). CDR1 is MNHEY and CDR2 is SVGAGI in the germline V gene. This CDR3 region has 12 residues. Deletions cut 7 bases from V and 4 bases from J, with 10 bases between. CDR3: CASKGQPYGYTF. Here the CDR3 DNA reads TGTGCCAGCAAAGGACAGCCCTATGGCTACACCTTC.

This sequence joins TRBV27 and TRBJ1-1, with a possible D match to TRBD1 (5 bases). Trimming removed 4 bases at V and 8 bases at J, with 8 bases between. Germline CDR1 reads MNHEY; CDR2 reads SMNVEV (reference sequence). This CDR3 spans 11 amino acids. The CDR3 here is CASSSSGEAFF. CDR3 bases: TGTGCCAGCAGTTCTTCAGGGGAAGCTTTCTTT.

This chain connects TRBV12-3 or TRBV12-4 to TRBJ2-7, with D perhaps matching TRBD1 or TRBD2 (5 bases each). The CDR3 consists of 14 residues. With 1 base removed from V and 5 bases from J, the gap between germline ends came to 12 bases. The CDR3 loop is CASSLGGRTNEQYF. The DNA of the CDR3 is TGTGCCAGCAGTTTAGGGGGACGGACCAACGAGCAGTACTTC.

The DNA for the CDR3 is TGCAGCGTTAGGGGCGATGAAAAACTGTTTTTT. Translation gives CSVRGDEKLFF. This chain uses TRBV29-1 with TRBJ1-4, with D possibly being TRBD1 (5 bases). V shed 5 bases and J shed 6 bases, with 7 bases lying between them. Per germline, CDR1 SQVTM and CDR2 ANQGSEA. This CDR3 comprises 11 residues.

This clonotype showed up just a few times. The chain is built from TRBV7-6 and TRBJ2-3; D is undetermined. CDR3 length: 12 residues. From germline, CDR1 is SGHVS and CDR2 FNYEAQ. With 3 bases removed from V and 8 bases from J, the gap between germline ends came to 9 bases. The CDR3 DNA reads TGTGCCAGCAGCTTTAGTCTGGGTACGCAGTATTTT. It specifies CASSFSLGTQYF.

This chain links TRBV27 with TRBJ2-7, with D perhaps given as TRBD1 or TRBD2 (5 bases each). The CDR3 runs 16 residues. Per germline, CDR1 MNHEY and CDR2 SMNVEV (reference sequence). The germline V and J ends were trimmed by 4 bases and 5 bases, with 21 bases remaining between them. Here the CDR3 DNA reads TGTGCCAGCAGTTCAGCAGGGACCCCTCTGAGGAACGAGCAGTACTTC. It encodes CASSSAGTPLRNEQYF.

V is TRBV29-1 and J is TRBJ2-4, with TRBD1 matching over 8 bases. The J call could be wrong; TRBJ2-7 is a better fit for the DNA end. This CDR3 is 15 amino acids long. Germline CDR1 and CDR2: SQVTM and ANQGSEA. The CDR3 sequence is CSVEDGDRQTYEQYF. CDR3 DNA: TGCAGCGTTGAAGATGGGGACAGGCAAACCTACGAGCAGTACTTC.